Below, 9 T cell receptor beta chains from the same sample are listed, as sequenced in a study of cytomegalovirus exposure and HLA in healthy donors. Amplification used 60 Vbeta primers and 13 Jbeta primers. Assay: immunoSEQ multiplex PCR; the TCRdb copy retains only in-frame clones and omits some. This table has hundreds of thousands of clones, 82% appearing once. The sample taken for sequencing was PBMCs. The receptors come from a man aged 35 to 55 in good health and CMV-seropositive.

The chain combines TRBV9 with TRBJ2-2; TRBD2 aligns across 7 bases. Losses at the gene ends were 0 bases for V and 4 bases for J; bases not matched to a gene: 9. The CDR3 totals 17 residues. The V gene's germline CDR1 is SGDLS and CDR2 YYNGEE. CDR3 sequence: CASSVGGSGASTGELFF. The CDR3 DNA follows: TGTGCCAGCAGCGTAGGAGGGAGCGGGGCTAGCACCGGGGAGCTGTTTTTT. Variable domain in full (rest from reference TRBV9 and TRBJ2-2): DSGVTQTPKHLITATGQRVTLRCSPRSGDLSVYWYQQSLDQGLQFLIQYYNGEERAKGNILERFSAQQFPDLHSELNLSSLELGDSALYFCASSVGGSGASTGELFFGEGSRLTVL.

This rearrangement joins TRBV30 to TRBJ2-3, with 7 positions matching TRBD1. The CDR3 totals 12 residues. V lost 3 bases, J lost 5 bases, and 2 bases stayed unmatched. Germline CDR1 and CDR2: GTSNPN and SVGIG (reference sequence). The CDR3: CAWSHRGDTQYF. For the CDR3, the DNA is TGTGCCTGGAGCCACAGGGGAGATACGCAGTATTTT. Combining the CDR3 with reference TRBV30 and TRBJ2-3 gives the whole variable domain SQTIHQWPATLVQPVGSPLSLECTVEGTSNPNLYWYRQAAGRGLQLLFYSVGIGQISSEVPQNLSASRPQDRQFILSSKKLLLSDSGFYLCAWSHRGDTQYFGPGTRLTVL.

The genes are TRBV2 and TRBJ2-3; TRBD2 aligns across 13 bases. Germline V gene data show CDR1 as SNHLY and CDR2 as FYNNEI. The CDR3 runs 15 residues. V shed 8 bases and J 10 bases; nucleotides not matched to a gene: 12. CDR3 DNA sequence: TGTGCCAGCGCCCAACTAGCGGGAGGGTACCGTGCGCAGTATTTT. This encodes CASAQLAGGYRAQYF.

This clone was seen more than once but under ten times. J is TRBJ2-7 and V is TRBV7-9, with TRBD2 identical over 9 bases. V trimming: 5 bases; J trimming: 3 bases; junction bases outside the gene matches: 8. CDR1 and CDR2 from the germline V gene are SEHNR and FQNEAQ (reference sequence). This CDR3 has 15 amino acids. The CDR3 protein is CASSPRAGGFYEQYV. Here the CDR3 DNA reads TGTGCCAGCAGCCCTCGAGCGGGAGGTTTCTACGAGCAGTACGTC.

The genes are TRBV6-1 and TRBJ1-1; TRBD1 agrees at 8 bases. From germline, CDR1 is MNHNS and CDR2 SASEGT. V was pared by 9 bases and J by 5 bases, with 5 bases of the junction left unmatched. The CDR3 extends over 12 amino acids. The CDR3 spells CASGQGWTEAFF. The CDR3 region has the DNA TGTGCCAGTGGACAGGGATGGACTGAAGCTTTCTTT.

V gene TRBV2 combines with J gene TRBJ1-4; D not resolved. The CDR3 covers 15 residues. Germline-derived CDR1 and CDR2 are SNHLY and FYNNEI. V gave up 6 bases and J gave up 1 base, with 12 bases separating them. The CDR3 reads CASSPTAVTNEKLFF. The CDR3 nucleotides read TGTGCCAGCAGCCCCACAGCCGTAACTAATGAAAAACTGTTTTTT.

The chain uses TRBV7-9 and TRBJ2-1; 10 nucleotides align to TRBD2. The CDR3 runs 16 residues. V gave up 5 bases and J gave up 3 bases; unmatched junction bases: 7. Germline CDR1 SEHNR, CDR2 FQNEAQ (reference sequence). CDR3 nucleotides: TGTGCCAGCAGCACCCTAGCGGGAGTTGGCTACAATGAGCAGTTCTTC. Its translation is CASSTLAGVGYNEQFF. The full variable domain, its missing parts supplied by reference TRBV7-9 and TRBJ2-1, is DTGVSQNPRHKITKRGQNVTFRCDPISEHNRLYWYRQTLGQGPEFLTYFQNEAQLEKSRLLSDRFSAERPKGSFSTLEIQRTEQGDSAMYLCASSTLAGVGYNEQFFGPGTRLTVL.

The gene calls are TRBV27 and TRBJ2-2; TRBD2 is a possible D gene (5 bases). This CDR3 spans 14 amino acids. Trimming shortened V by 4 bases and J by 1 base, and 7 bases separated the two germline ends. The germline CDR1 and CDR2 sequences are MNHEY and SMNVEV (reference sequence). The CDR3 DNA follows: TGTGCCAGCAGTTGGGAGTGGAACACCGGGGAGCTGTTTTTT. This codes for CASSWEWNTGELFF.

The rearrangement uses TRBV11-3 and TRBJ2-7; 13 nucleotides agree with TRBD2. From germline, CDR1 is SGHNT and CDR2 YENEEA. The ends lost 4 bases at V and 5 bases at J; junction bases unmatched: 5. There are 15 residues in the CDR3. CDR3 protein: CASSWTSGRNDEQYV. The CDR3 coding sequence is TGTGCCAGCAGCTGGACTAGCGGGAGAAATGACGAGCAGTACGTC.